This is a list of T cell receptor beta chains from one sample in a study of CD8+ T cells in alopecia areata. Here immunoSEQ multiplex PCR was the method, and the copy in TCRdb shows in-frame clones only, minus some. The data contain 90,000 to 120,000 clones, 84% of them singletons. Sequenced here: CD8+ T cells sorted from blood, sampled at week 24, from a patient treated with tofacitinib. Receptors were obtained from a human donor with alopecia areata. The CDR3 runs from the conserved cysteine through the conserved F or W. Each record gives: clone size, J gene, V gene, D gene, CDR3 protein, CDR3 DNA. D genes are given only for firm matches. Size is omitted from some rows. Given values are once, few, many or a class for expanded clones.

clone_size: -
j_call: TRBJ2-1
v_call: TRBV9
d_call: TRBD2
cdr3_aa: CASSVARGSSYNEQFF
cdr3_nt: TGTGCCAGCAGCGTAGCGCGGGGGAGCTCCTACAATGAGCAGTTCTTC

clone_size: -
j_call: TRBJ2-3
v_call: TRBV27
d_call: -
cdr3_aa: CASSFRGSSTDTQYF
cdr3_nt: TGTGCCAGCAGTTTCAGGGGTTCTAGCACAGATACGCAGTATTTT

clone_size: -
j_call: TRBJ2-7
v_call: TRBV4-2
d_call: TRBD1
cdr3_aa: CASSQGSGTGYPYEQYF
cdr3_nt: TGTGCCAGCAGCCAAGGATCCGGGACAGGATACCCATACGAGCAGTACTTC

clone_size: -
j_call: TRBJ2-1
v_call: TRBV2
d_call: TRBD1
cdr3_aa: CASSPGTGVYNEQFF
cdr3_nt: TGTGCCAGCAGCCCCGGGACAGGGGTTTACAATGAGCAGTTCTTC

clone_size: -
j_call: TRBJ2-7
v_call: TRBV5-1
d_call: TRBD1
cdr3_aa: CASSLGTGLLYEQYF
cdr3_nt: TGCGCCAGCAGCTTAGGGACAGGGCTGTTATACGAGCAGTACTTC

clone_size: -
j_call: TRBJ2-5
v_call: TRBV14
d_call: -
cdr3_aa: CASSPRGGDLRGKTQYF
cdr3_nt: TGTGCCAGCAGCCCCCGGGGCGGGGATCTACGGGGAAAGACCCAGTACTTC

clone_size: -
j_call: TRBJ2-7
v_call: TRBV7-9
d_call: -
cdr3_aa: CASSQRGRGYEQYF
cdr3_nt: TGTGCCAGCAGCCAAAGGGGGCGGGGATACGAGCAGTACTTC

clone_size: -
j_call: TRBJ1-6
v_call: TRBV27
d_call: -
cdr3_aa: CASSLMGNSPLHF
cdr3_nt: TGTGCCAGCAGCTTGATGGGTAATTCACCCCTCCACTTT

clone_size: -
j_call: TRBJ2-5
v_call: TRBV4-1
d_call: -
cdr3_aa: CASSLRGDQETQYF
cdr3_nt: TGCGCCAGCAGCCTGAGGGGAGACCAAGAGACCCAGTACTTC

clone_size: -
j_call: TRBJ2-7
v_call: TRBV2
d_call: -
cdr3_aa: CASSDGAGLVYEQYF
cdr3_nt: TGTGCCAGCAGTGACGGGGCAGGCCTGGTTTACGAGCAGTACTTC

clone_size: -
j_call: TRBJ1-1
v_call: TRBV9
d_call: -
cdr3_aa: CASSVDTGSTEAFF
cdr3_nt: TGTGCCAGCAGCGTGGATACAGGGAGCACTGAAGCTTTCTTT

clone_size: -
j_call: TRBJ2-7
v_call: TRBV7-6
d_call: -
cdr3_aa: CASSLGGRLYEQYF
cdr3_nt: TGTGCCAGCAGCTTAGGAGGCAGGCTCTACGAGCAGTACTTC

clone_size: -
j_call: TRBJ2-7
v_call: TRBV6-5
d_call: -
cdr3_aa: CASSYRQGRGEQYF
cdr3_nt: TGTGCCAGCAGTTATAGGCAGGGAAGAGGCGAGCAGTACTTC

clone_size: -
j_call: TRBJ1-4
v_call: TRBV27
d_call: -
cdr3_aa: CASSQRAQWEEKLFF
cdr3_nt: TGTGCCAGCAGCCAAAGGGCGCAGTGGGAGGAAAAACTGTTTTTT

clone_size: -
j_call: TRBJ2-3
v_call: TRBV29-1
d_call: -
cdr3_aa: CSVGGTDTQYF
cdr3_nt: TGCAGCGTTGGGGGCACAGATACGCAGTATTTT

clone_size: -
j_call: TRBJ1-2
v_call: TRBV7-9
d_call: -
cdr3_aa: CASSLGQGGYTF
cdr3_nt: TGTGCCAGCAGCTTAGGTCAGGGTGGCTACACCTTC

clone_size: -
j_call: TRBJ2-5
v_call: TRBV6-5
d_call: -
cdr3_aa: CASTQGGRLETQYF
cdr3_nt: TGTGCCAGCACTCAGGGTGGGCGTCTGGAGACCCAGTACTTC

clone_size: once
j_call: TRBJ1-1
v_call: TRBV12-5
d_call: -
cdr3_aa: CASAPKSWDTEAFF
cdr3_nt: TGTGCTAGTGCCCCGAAGTCGTGGGATACTGAAGCTTTCTTT

clone_size: once
j_call: TRBJ2-7
v_call: TRBV4-3
d_call: -
cdr3_aa: CASSRMGAEGVLGEQYF
cdr3_nt: TGCGCCAGCAGCCGGATGGGTGCGGAGGGAGTCCTGGGTGAGCAGTACTTC

clone_size: -
j_call: TRBJ2-3
v_call: TRBV11-1
d_call: TRBD1
cdr3_aa: CASSNRQGMRTDTQYF
cdr3_nt: TGTGCCAGCAGCAACCGACAGGGGATGAGGACAGATACGCAGTATTTT

clone_size: -
j_call: TRBJ1-1
v_call: TRBV5-4
d_call: TRBD1
cdr3_aa: CASSLGPGQQNTEAFF
cdr3_nt: TGTGCCAGCAGCTTGGGGCCGGGACAGCAGAACACTGAAGCTTTCTTT

clone_size: -
j_call: TRBJ2-3
v_call: TRBV27
d_call: TRBD2
cdr3_aa: CASSWLAGATSTDTQYF
cdr3_nt: TGTGCCAGCAGTTGGCTAGCGGGGGCCACTAGCACAGATACGCAGTATTTT

clone_size: -
j_call: TRBJ2-7
v_call: TRBV30
d_call: TRBD1
cdr3_aa: CAWSRTGSTYEQYF
cdr3_nt: TGTGCCTGGAGTCGGACAGGGAGCACCTACGAGCAGTACTTC

clone_size: few
j_call: TRBJ2-1
v_call: TRBV5-6
d_call: TRBD2
cdr3_aa: CASSWGGIPYNEQFF
cdr3_nt: TGTGCCAGCAGCTGGGGAGGGATCCCCTACAATGAGCAGTTCTTC

clone_size: -
j_call: TRBJ2-7
v_call: TRBV4-1
d_call: -
cdr3_aa: CASSPARSSSYEQYF
cdr3_nt: TGCGCCAGCAGCCCCGCCAGGAGTAGCTCCTACGAGCAGTACTTC

clone_size: -
j_call: TRBJ2-7
v_call: TRBV6-5
d_call: -
cdr3_aa: CASSYVPGSEQYF
cdr3_nt: TGTGCCAGCAGTTACGTCCCGGGGAGCGAGCAGTACTTC

clone_size: -
j_call: TRBJ1-2
v_call: TRBV29-1
d_call: -
cdr3_aa: CSVEGRDTNYGYTF
cdr3_nt: TGCAGCGTTGAGGGGCGTGACACTAACTATGGCTACACCTTC

clone_size: -
j_call: TRBJ2-3
v_call: TRBV7-2
d_call: -
cdr3_aa: CASGHRGGASTDTQYF
cdr3_nt: TGTGCCAGCGGCCATCGTGGGGGGGCTAGCACAGATACGCAGTATTTT

clone_size: -
j_call: TRBJ2-1
v_call: TRBV4-3
d_call: -
cdr3_aa: CASSQDDGGSYNEQFF
cdr3_nt: TGCGCCAGCAGCCAAGACGACGGGGGCTCCTACAATGAGCAGTTCTTC

clone_size: -
j_call: TRBJ2-1
v_call: TRBV27
d_call: -
cdr3_aa: CASSLAQKNEQFF
cdr3_nt: TGTGCCAGCAGTCTAGCGCAAAAGAATGAGCAGTTCTTC

clone_size: -
j_call: TRBJ2-5
v_call: TRBV29-1
d_call: TRBD1
cdr3_aa: CSVELQQGETWCQYF
cdr3_nt: TGCAGCGTTGAATTACAACAGGGGGAGACCTGGTGCCAGTACTTC

clone_size: few
j_call: TRBJ2-4
v_call: TRBV29-1
d_call: -
cdr3_aa: CSVEEQGRVYF
cdr3_nt: TGCAGCGTTGAAGAGCAGGGGAGGGTGTACTTC

clone_size: -
j_call: TRBJ2-1
v_call: TRBV29-1
d_call: TRBD2
cdr3_aa: CSIRGEAYLHEQFF
cdr3_nt: TGCAGCATCCGGGGGGAGGCTTACCTCCATGAGCAGTTCTTC

clone_size: -
j_call: TRBJ2-7
v_call: TRBV2
d_call: TRBD2
cdr3_aa: CASRRLAGNEQYF
cdr3_nt: TGTGCCAGCAGGCGACTAGCGGGCAACGAGCAGTACTTC

clone_size: -
j_call: TRBJ2-1
v_call: TRBV19
d_call: TRBD2
cdr3_aa: CASSSGGLYNEQFF
cdr3_nt: TGTGCCAGTAGTAGCGGGGGACTCTACAATGAGCAGTTCTTC

clone_size: once
j_call: TRBJ2-7
v_call: TRBV27
d_call: -
cdr3_aa: CASSYRGSSYEQYF
cdr3_nt: TGTGCCAGCAGTTATCGGGGCAGCTCCTACGAGCAGTACTTC

clone_size: -
j_call: TRBJ1-1
v_call: TRBV2
d_call: -
cdr3_aa: CASSVSEAFF
cdr3_nt: TGTGCCAGCAGTGTGTCTGAAGCTTTCTTT

clone_size: -
j_call: TRBJ2-5
v_call: TRBV4-1
d_call: -
cdr3_aa: CASSQEVVFGETQYF
cdr3_nt: TGCGCCAGCAGCCAAGAGGTGGTTTTCGGGGAGACCCAGTACTTC

clone_size: -
j_call: TRBJ2-3
v_call: TRBV5-6
d_call: -
cdr3_aa: CASSYTDTQYF
cdr3_nt: TGTGCCAGCAGCTACACAGATACGCAGTATTTT

clone_size: -
j_call: TRBJ2-2
v_call: TRBV5-5
d_call: TRBD2
cdr3_aa: CATNSGGDTGELFF
cdr3_nt: TGTGCCACCAACAGCGGGGGGGACACCGGGGAGCTGTTTTTT

clone_size: -
j_call: TRBJ2-1
v_call: TRBV29-1
d_call: -
cdr3_aa: CSVEGPDPPEYNEQFF
cdr3_nt: TGCAGCGTTGAAGGCCCGGACCCGCCGGAGTACAATGAGCAGTTCTTC

clone_size: many
j_call: TRBJ2-5
v_call: TRBV7-9
d_call: TRBD2
cdr3_aa: CASSQRGDGQETQYF
cdr3_nt: TGTGCCAGCAGCCAGCGGGGGGACGGCCAAGAGACCCAGTACTTC

clone_size: -
j_call: TRBJ2-6
v_call: TRBV4-3
d_call: -
cdr3_aa: CASSQLGAASGANVLTF
cdr3_nt: TGCGCCAGCAGCCAACTAGGGGCGGCTTCTGGGGCCAACGTCCTGACTTTC

clone_size: -
j_call: TRBJ1-4
v_call: TRBV27
d_call: TRBD1
cdr3_aa: CASGGWTGRGATNEKLFF
cdr3_nt: TGTGCCAGCGGGGGATGGACAGGGAGAGGAGCAACTAATGAAAAACTGTTTTTT

clone_size: -
j_call: TRBJ2-6
v_call: TRBV4-1
d_call: -
cdr3_aa: CASSHGLFSGANVLTF
cdr3_nt: TGCGCCAGCAGCCACGGACTCTTCTCTGGGGCCAACGTCCTGACTTTC

clone_size: -
j_call: TRBJ1-2
v_call: TRBV4-1
d_call: -
cdr3_aa: CASSQDQGNYGYTF
cdr3_nt: TGCGCCAGCAGCCAAGATCAGGGAAACTATGGCTACACCTTC

clone_size: -
j_call: TRBJ2-1
v_call: TRBV27
d_call: -
cdr3_aa: CASHRLPSNEQFF
cdr3_nt: TGTGCCAGCCACCGTTTACCCAGCAATGAGCAGTTCTTC

clone_size: -
j_call: TRBJ2-7
v_call: TRBV5-1
d_call: -
cdr3_aa: CASSPGTGSYEQYF
cdr3_nt: TGCGCCAGCAGCCCAGGCACAGGCTCCTACGAGCAGTACTTC

clone_size: -
j_call: TRBJ2-7
v_call: TRBV5-4
d_call: TRBD1
cdr3_aa: CASTPLGQGSWEQYF
cdr3_nt: TGTGCCAGCACCCCCCTCGGACAGGGGTCCTGGGAGCAGTACTTC

clone_size: once
j_call: TRBJ1-6
v_call: TRBV27
d_call: -
cdr3_aa: CASSLLLDTPLHF
cdr3_nt: TGTGCCAGCAGTTTATTACTGGACACACCCCTCCACTTT

clone_size: -
j_call: TRBJ2-4
v_call: TRBV2
d_call: -
cdr3_aa: CASSDPPWSSGVIIQYF
cdr3_nt: TGTGCCAGCAGTGATCCACCTTGGAGCTCTGGTGTGATAATTCAGTACTTC

clone_size: -
j_call: TRBJ2-5
v_call: TRBV18
d_call: -
cdr3_aa: CASSPFLLTANSYQETQYF
cdr3_nt: TGTGCCAGCTCACCATTCCTCTTGACAGCTAATTCGTACCAAGAGACCCAGTACTTC

clone_size: -
j_call: TRBJ2-7
v_call: TRBV15
d_call: TRBD1
cdr3_aa: CATSRDPGTGSYEQYF
cdr3_nt: TGTGCCACCAGCAGAGACCCCGGGACAGGCTCCTACGAGCAGTACTTC

clone_size: -
j_call: TRBJ1-2
v_call: TRBV25-1
d_call: TRBD1
cdr3_aa: CASSETGGGFRGYTF
cdr3_nt: TGTGCCAGCAGTGAAACAGGGGGTGGATTTAGGGGCTACACCTTC

clone_size: -
j_call: TRBJ1-4
v_call: TRBV4-3
d_call: TRBD1
cdr3_aa: CASSQDSGEGAREKLFF
cdr3_nt: TGCGCCAGCAGCCAAGATTCTGGTGAGGGGGCAAGAGAAAAACTGTTTTTT